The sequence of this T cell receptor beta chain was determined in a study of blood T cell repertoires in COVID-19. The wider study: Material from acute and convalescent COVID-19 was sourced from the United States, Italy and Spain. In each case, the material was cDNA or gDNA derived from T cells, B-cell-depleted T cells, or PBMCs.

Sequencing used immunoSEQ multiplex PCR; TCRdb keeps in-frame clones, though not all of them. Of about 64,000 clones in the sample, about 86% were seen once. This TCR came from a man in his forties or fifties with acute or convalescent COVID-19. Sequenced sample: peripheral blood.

The CDR3 loop is CASGQGSNEKLFF. The CDR3 region has the DNA TGCGCCAGCGGACAGGGGTCTAATGAAAAACTGTTTTTT. The chain combines TRBV10-2 with TRBJ1-4; 9 nucleotides align to TRBD1. V shed 8 bases, J shed 3 bases, and the junction held 1 base outside the gene matches. CDR3 length equals 13 residues. Germline V gene lookup returns CDR1 WSHSY and CDR2 SAAADI.